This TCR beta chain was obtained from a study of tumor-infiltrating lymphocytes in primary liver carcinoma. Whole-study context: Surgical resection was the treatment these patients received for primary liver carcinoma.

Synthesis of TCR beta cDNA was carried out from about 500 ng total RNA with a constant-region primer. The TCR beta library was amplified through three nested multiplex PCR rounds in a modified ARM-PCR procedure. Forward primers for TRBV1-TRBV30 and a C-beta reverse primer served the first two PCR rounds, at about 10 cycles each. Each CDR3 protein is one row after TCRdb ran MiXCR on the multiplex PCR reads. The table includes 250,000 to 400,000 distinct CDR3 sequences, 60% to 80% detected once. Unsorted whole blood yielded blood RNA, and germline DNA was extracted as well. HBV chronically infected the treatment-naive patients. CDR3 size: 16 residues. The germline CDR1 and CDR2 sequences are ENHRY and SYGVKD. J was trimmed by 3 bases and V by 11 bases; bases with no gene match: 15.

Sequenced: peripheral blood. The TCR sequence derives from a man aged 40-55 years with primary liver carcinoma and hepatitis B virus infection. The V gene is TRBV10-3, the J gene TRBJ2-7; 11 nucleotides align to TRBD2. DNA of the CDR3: TGTGCCGTCAAAGGAGCTAGCGGGAGGAAGGACTACGAGCAGTACTTC. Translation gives CAVKGASGRKDYEQYF.